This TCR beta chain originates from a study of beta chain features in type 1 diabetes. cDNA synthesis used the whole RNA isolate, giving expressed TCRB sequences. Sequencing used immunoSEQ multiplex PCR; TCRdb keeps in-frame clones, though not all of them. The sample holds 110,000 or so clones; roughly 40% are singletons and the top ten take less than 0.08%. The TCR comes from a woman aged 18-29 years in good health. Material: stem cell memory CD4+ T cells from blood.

The CDR3 bases are TGTGCCAGCTCACCGGAGGGTATAGAGACCCAGTACTTC. Encoded protein: CASSPEGIETQYF. This sequence joins TRBV18 and TRBJ2-5, with a weak D call TRBD2 (6 bases). From germline, CDR1 is KGHSH and CDR2 LQKENI. Trimming took 3 bases from V and 4 from J, leaving 9 bases between them. CDR3 length equals 13 residues.